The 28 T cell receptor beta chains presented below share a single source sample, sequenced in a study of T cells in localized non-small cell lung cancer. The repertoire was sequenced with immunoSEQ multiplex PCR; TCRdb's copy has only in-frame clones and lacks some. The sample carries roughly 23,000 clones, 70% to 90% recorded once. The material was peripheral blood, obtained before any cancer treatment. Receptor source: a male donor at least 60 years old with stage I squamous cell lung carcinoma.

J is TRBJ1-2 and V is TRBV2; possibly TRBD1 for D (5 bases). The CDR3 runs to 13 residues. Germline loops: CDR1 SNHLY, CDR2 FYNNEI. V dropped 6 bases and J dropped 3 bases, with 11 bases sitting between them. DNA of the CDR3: TGTGCCAGCAGACAGGAATGGGACTATGGCTACACCTTC. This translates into CASRQEWDYGYTF.

CDR3: CAWSPQANYGYTF. In DNA, the CDR3 is TGTGCCTGGAGTCCTCAGGCAAACTATGGCTACACCTTC. This chain joins TRBV30 and TRBJ1-2; D uncertain. The V and J ends lost 2 bases and 2 bases respectively, with 9 bases between them. CDR1 is GTSNPN, CDR2 SVGIG, per germline (reference sequence). There are 13 residues in the CDR3.

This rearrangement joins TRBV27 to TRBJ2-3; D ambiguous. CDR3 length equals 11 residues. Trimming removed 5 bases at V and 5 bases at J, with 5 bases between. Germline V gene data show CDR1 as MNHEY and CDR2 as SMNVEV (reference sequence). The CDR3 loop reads CASSERDTQYF. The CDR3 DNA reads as TGTGCCAGCAGTGAGAGAGATACGCAGTATTTT.

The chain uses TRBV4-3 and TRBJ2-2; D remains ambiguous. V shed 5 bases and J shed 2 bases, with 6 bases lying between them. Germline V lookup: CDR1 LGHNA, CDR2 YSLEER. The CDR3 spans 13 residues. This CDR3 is CASSTDNTGELFF. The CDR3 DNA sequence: TGCGCCAGCAGCACCGACAACACCGGGGAGCTGTTTTTT.

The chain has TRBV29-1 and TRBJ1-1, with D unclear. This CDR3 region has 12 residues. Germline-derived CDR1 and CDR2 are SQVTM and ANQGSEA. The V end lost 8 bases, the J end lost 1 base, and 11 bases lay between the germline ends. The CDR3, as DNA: TGCAGCCTCGGGTCCCCGAACACTGAAGCTTTCTTT. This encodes CSLGSPNTEAFF.

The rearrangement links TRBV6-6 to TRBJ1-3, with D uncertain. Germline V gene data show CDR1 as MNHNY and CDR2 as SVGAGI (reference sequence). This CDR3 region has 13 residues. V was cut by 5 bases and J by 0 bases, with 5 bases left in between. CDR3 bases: TGTGCCAGCAGTCGAAACTCTGGAAACACCATATATTTT. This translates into CASSRNSGNTIYF.

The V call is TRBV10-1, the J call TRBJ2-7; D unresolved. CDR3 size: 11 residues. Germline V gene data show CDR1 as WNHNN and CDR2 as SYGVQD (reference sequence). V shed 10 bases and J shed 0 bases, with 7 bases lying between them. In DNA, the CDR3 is TGCGCCACTACGAGCTCCTACGAGCAGTACTTC. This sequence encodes CATTSSYEQYF.

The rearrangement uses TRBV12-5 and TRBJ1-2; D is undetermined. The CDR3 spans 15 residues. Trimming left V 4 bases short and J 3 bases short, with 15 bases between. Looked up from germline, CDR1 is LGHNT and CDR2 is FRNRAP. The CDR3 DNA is TGTGCTAGTGGTTCCCGGGGTGAGGGCGACTATGGCTACACCTTC. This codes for CASGSRGEGDYGYTF.

The CDR3 sequence: CASSPTSGHPNTEAFF. In nucleotides, the CDR3 is TGTGCCAGCTCACCGACCTCGGGACACCCAAACACTGAAGCTTTCTTT. V and J are TRBV18 and TRBJ1-1; a weak D match, TRBD1 (6 bases). With 3 bases removed from V and 2 bases from J, the gap between germline ends came to 16 bases. Germline V CDR1 and CDR2: KGHSH, LQKENI. This CDR3 region has 16 residues.

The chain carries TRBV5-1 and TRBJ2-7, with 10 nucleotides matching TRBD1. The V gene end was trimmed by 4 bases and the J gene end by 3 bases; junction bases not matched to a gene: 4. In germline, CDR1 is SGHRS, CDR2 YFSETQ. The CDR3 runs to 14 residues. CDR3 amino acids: CASSPDRGVYEQYF. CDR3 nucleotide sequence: TGCGCCAGCAGCCCGGACAGGGGGGTCTACGAGCAGTACTTC.

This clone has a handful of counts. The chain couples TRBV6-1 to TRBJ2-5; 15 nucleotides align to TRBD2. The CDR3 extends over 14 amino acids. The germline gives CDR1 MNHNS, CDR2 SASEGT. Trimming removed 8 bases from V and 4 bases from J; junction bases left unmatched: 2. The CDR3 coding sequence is TGTGCCAGCGGGGGACTAGCGGGGGGAGAGACCCAGTACTTC. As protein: CASGGLAGGETQYF.

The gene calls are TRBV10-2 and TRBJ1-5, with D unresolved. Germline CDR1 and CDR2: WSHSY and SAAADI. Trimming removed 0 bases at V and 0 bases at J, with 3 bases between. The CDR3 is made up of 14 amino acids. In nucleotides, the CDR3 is TGCGCCAGCAGTGAGTCGTATAGCAATCAGCCCCAGCATTTT. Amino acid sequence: CASSESYSNQPQHF.

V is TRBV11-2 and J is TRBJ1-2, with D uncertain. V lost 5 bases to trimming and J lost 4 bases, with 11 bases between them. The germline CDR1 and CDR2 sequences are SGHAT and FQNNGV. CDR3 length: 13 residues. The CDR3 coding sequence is TGTGCCAGCAGCCCGGCGGATGGCTATGGCTACACCTTC. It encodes CASSPADGYGYTF.

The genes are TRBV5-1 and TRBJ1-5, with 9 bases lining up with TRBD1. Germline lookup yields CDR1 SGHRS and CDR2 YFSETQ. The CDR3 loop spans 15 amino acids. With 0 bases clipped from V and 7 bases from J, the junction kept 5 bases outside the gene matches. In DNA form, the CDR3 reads TGCGCCAGCAGCTTGGCTTCGGGACAGGGCCAGCCCCAGCATTTT. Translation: CASSLASGQGQPQHF.

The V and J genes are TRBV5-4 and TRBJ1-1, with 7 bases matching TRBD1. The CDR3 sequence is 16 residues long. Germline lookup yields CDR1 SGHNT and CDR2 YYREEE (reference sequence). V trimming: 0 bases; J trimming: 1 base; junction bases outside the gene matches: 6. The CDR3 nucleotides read TGTGCCAGCAGCTTGGGGGTCAGGGGGGCGAACACTGAAGCTTTCTTT. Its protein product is CASSLGVRGANTEAFF.

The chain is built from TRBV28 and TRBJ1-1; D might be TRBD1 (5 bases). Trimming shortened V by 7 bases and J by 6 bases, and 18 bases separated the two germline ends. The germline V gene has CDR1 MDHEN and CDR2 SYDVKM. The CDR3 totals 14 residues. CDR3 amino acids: CASIAGGSIPEAFF. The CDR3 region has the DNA TGTGCCAGCATTGCTGGGGGTAGCATCCCTGAAGCTTTCTTT. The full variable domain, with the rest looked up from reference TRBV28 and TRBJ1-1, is DVKVTQSSRYLVKRTGEKVFLECVQDMDHENMFWYRQDPGLGLRLIYFSYDVKMKEKGDIPEGYSVSREKKERFSLILESASTNQTSMYLCASIAGGSIPEAFFGQGTRLTVV.

CDR3 DNA: TGTGCCAGCTCCTTGGGACAGGGGGGTTTCCAAGAGACCCAGTACTTC. Translation: CASSLGQGGFQETQYF. The chain has TRBV18 and TRBJ2-5, with 11 nucleotides matching TRBD1. The junction had 7 bases not matched to a gene; V was cut back by 6 bases and J by 1 base. This CDR3 is built from 16 residues. Germline V gene data show CDR1 as KGHSH and CDR2 as LQKENI.

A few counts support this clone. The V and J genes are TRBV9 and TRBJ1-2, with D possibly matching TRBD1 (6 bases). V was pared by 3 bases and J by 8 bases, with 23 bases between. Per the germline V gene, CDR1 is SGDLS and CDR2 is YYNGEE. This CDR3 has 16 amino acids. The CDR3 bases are TGTGCCAGCAGCGACCTTCTACAGGGAGGGATAGGGGGCTACACCTTC. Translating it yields CASSDLLQGGIGGYTF.

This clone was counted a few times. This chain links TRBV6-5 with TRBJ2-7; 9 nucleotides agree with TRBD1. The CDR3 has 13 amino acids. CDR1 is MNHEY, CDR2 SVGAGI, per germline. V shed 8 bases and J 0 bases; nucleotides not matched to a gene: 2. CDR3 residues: CASGDRASYEQYF. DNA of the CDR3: TGTGCCAGCGGGGACAGGGCCTCCTACGAGCAGTACTTC.

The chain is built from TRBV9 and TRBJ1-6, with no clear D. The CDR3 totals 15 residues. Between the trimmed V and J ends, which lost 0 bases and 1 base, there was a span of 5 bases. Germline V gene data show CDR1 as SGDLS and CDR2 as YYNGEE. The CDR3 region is CASSVATSYNSPLHF. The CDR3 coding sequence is TGTGCCAGCAGCGTAGCTACGTCCTATAATTCACCCCTCCACTTT.

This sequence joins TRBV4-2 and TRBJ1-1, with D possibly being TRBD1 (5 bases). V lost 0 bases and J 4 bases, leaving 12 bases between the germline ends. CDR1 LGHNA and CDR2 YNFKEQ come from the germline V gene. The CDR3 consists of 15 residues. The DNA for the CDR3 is TGTGCCAGCAGCCAAGATCAGGGTAGGACCACTGAAGCTTTCTTT. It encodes CASSQDQGRTTEAFF.

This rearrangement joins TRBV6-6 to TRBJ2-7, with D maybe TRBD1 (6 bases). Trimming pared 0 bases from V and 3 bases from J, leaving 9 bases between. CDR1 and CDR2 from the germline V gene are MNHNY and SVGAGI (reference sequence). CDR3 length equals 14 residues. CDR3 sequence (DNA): TGTGCCAGCAGTTACTCGGGACAACTCTACGAGCAGTACTTC. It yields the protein CASSYSGQLYEQYF.

The CDR3, as DNA: TGTGCCACCCAGTGGCTTCAGGAGGACACCTCGTATGGCTACACCTTC. Protein: CATQWLQEDTSYGYTF. The V and J genes are TRBV10-3 and TRBJ1-2, with D possibly being TRBD1 (5 bases). CDR1 is ENHRY, CDR2 SYGVKD, per germline. V was cut by 10 bases and J by 5 bases, with 26 bases left in between. This CDR3 comprises 16 residues.

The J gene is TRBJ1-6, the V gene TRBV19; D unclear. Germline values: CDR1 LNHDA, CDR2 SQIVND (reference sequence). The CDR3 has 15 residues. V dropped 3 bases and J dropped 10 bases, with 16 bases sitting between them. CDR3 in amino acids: CASSIRAGTISPLHF. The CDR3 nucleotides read TGTGCCAGTAGTATTCGAGCAGGAACGATCTCACCCCTCCACTTT.

The CDR3 DNA follows: TGTGCTAGTGGTTTGGGGGATGAGGACACTGAAGCTTTCTTT. This gives the protein CASGLGDEDTEAFF. The chain uses TRBV12-5 and TRBJ1-1, with unresolved D. Germline CDR1 LGHNT, CDR2 FRNRAP. Trimming shortened V by 1 base and J by 3 bases, and 9 bases separated the two germline ends. CDR3 length: 14 amino acids.

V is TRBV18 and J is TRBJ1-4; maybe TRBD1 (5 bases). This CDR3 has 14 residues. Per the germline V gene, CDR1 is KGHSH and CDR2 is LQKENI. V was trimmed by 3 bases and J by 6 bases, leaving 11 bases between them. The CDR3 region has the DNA TGTGCCAGCTCACCCATTAGAGGGGATGAAAAACTGTTTTTT. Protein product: CASSPIRGDEKLFF.

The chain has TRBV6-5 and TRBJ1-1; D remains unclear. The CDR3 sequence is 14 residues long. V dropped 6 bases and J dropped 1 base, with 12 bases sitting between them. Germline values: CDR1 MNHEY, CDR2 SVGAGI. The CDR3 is CASSRLGKNTEAFF. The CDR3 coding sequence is TGTGCCAGCAGCCGGCTGGGGAAGAACACTGAAGCTTTCTTT.

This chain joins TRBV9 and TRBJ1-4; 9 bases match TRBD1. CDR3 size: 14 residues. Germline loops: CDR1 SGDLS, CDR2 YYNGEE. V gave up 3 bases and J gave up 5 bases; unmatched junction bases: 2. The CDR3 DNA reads TGTGCCAGCAGCGCCGGGACAGGGAATGAAAAACTGTTTTTT. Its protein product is CASSAGTGNEKLFF. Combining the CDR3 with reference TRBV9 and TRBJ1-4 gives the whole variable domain DSGVTQTPKHLITATGQRVTLRCSPRSGDLSVYWYQQSLDQGLQFLIQYYNGEERAKGNILERFSAQQFPDLHSELNLSSLELGDSALYFCASSAGTGNEKLFFGSGTQLSVL.